The entry below gives a single TCR beta chain sequence along with its context. What it recognizes is unknown. The entry originates in a study of cytomegalovirus exposure and HLA in healthy donors. Overall study context: An earlier analysis identified approximately 110 million unique TCR beta sequences in some 180 million T cells. Study-wide points: Overall, around 160 TCR beta chains were annotated as cytomegalovirus-associated.

The PCR used 60 Vbeta and 13 Jbeta primers. The repertoire was sequenced with immunoSEQ multiplex PCR; TCRdb's copy has only in-frame clones and lacks some. The repertoire holds about 100,000 clones, with 60% to 85% as singletons. Germline assignment: CDR1 LGHNA and CDR2 YSLEER. There are 16 residues in the CDR3. The germline V and J ends were trimmed by 4 bases and 4 bases, with 18 bases remaining between them. These donors, healthy bone marrow donors, were studied. This rearrangement joins TRBV4-3 to TRBJ2-3; perhaps TRBD2 as D (7 bases). The sample was PBMCs. The clonotype comes from a man aged 45 to 65 in good health and CMV-seronegative. CDR3 sequence (DNA): TGCGCCAGCAGCCTTTTGGGGGGCGGGAGCCCAGATACGCAGTATTTT. Protein sequence: CASSLLGGGSPDTQYF.